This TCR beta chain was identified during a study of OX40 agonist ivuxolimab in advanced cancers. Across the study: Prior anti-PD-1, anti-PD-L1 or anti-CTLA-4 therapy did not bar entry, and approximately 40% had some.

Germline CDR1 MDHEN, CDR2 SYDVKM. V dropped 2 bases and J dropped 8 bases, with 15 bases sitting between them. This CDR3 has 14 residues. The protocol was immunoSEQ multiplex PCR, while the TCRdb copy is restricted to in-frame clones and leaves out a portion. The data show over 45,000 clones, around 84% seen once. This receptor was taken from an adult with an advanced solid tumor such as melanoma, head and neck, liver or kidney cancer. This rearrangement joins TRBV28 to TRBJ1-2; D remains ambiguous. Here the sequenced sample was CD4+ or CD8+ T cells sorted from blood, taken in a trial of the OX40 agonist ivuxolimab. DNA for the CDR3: TGTGCCAGCAGTTTACTCGTCAGCCTCTTCGGCTACACCTTC. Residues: CASSLLVSLFGYTF.